This is a list of T cell receptor beta chains from one sample in a study of post-analysis software for immune sequencing data. TCRdb itself ran the PCR reads through MiXCR, one entry per CDR3 protein. Among 600,000 to 700,000 distinct CDR3 sequences listed, approximately 59% were seen once. Sample: blood. The source of these receptors is a girl aged 2 to 9 with multiple sclerosis. CDR3s include the opening cysteine and the closing phenylalanine or tryptophan. Each record gives: D gene, CDR3 length, clone size, J gene, V gene, CDR3 DNA, CDR3 protein. A D gene is named only where the DNA matches it firmly. Only part of the rows carry a size: once, few, many, or a class if the clone is expanded.

D: -
length: 14
size: once
J: TRBJ1-1
V: TRBV7-9
DNA: TGTGCCAGCAGCTTCGCAGGGGTAACCACTGAAGCTTTCTTT
CDR3: CASSFAGVTTEAFF

D: -
length: 13
size: few
J: TRBJ2-1
V: TRBV7-3
DNA: TGTGCCAGCAGCTTAGGACCACGGAATGAGCAGTTCTTC
CDR3: CASSLGPRNEQFF

D: TRBD1
length: 15
size: -
J: TRBJ1-5
V: TRBV7-9
DNA: TGTGCCAGCAGCGGCGGGACAGGGTTATTACAGCCCCAGCATTTT
CDR3: CASSGGTGLLQPQHF

D: TRBD1
length: 16
size: -
J: TRBJ2-7
V: TRBV12-3/TRBV12-4
DNA: TGTGCCAGCAGTCAACCCCGGGACAGGCCTTCCTACGAACAGTACTTC
CDR3: CASSQPRDRPSYEQYF

D: -
length: 14
size: once
J: TRBJ2-3
V: TRBV4-1
DNA: TGCGCCAGCAGCGGAGGCGTAACGGTTGATACGCAGTATTTT
CDR3: CASSGGVTVDTQYF

D: TRBD1
length: 15
size: few
J: TRBJ2-3
V: TRBV7-2
DNA: TGTGCCAGCAGCTCTTGGGACAGGGGATCAGATACGCAGTATTTT
CDR3: CASSSWDRGSDTQYF

D: -
length: 12
size: few
J: TRBJ1-1
V: TRBV7-9
DNA: TGTGCCACCATCGGCCCGGGCACTGAAGCTTTCTTT
CDR3: CATIGPGTEAFF

D: -
length: 16
size: -
J: TRBJ2-1
V: TRBV12-3/TRBV12-4
DNA: TGTGCCAGCAGCGAAGAGGTGGGGAAGAGGGTGAATGAGCAGTTCTTC
CDR3: CASSEEVGKRVNEQFF

D: TRBD2
length: 13
size: -
J: TRBJ2-5
V: TRBV20-1
DNA: TGCAGTGCCAACGGGGACGGGGGGGCGACCCAGTACTTC
CDR3: CSANGDGGATQYF

D: -
length: 13
size: few
J: TRBJ2-1
V: TRBV29-1
DNA: TGCAGCGTTGAAAAATTGACCAACAATGAGCAGTTCTTC
CDR3: CSVEKLTNNEQFF

D: -
length: 14
size: -
J: TRBJ1-1
V: TRBV29-1
DNA: TGCAGCGTTAACGTGAGGGACACGAACACTGAAGCTTTCTTT
CDR3: CSVNVRDTNTEAFF

D: -
length: 12
size: -
J: TRBJ2-7
V: TRBV20-1
DNA: TGCAGTGTTGAGACAGGCGTCTACGAGCAGTACTTC
CDR3: CSVETGVYEQYF

D: -
length: 13
size: -
J: TRBJ2-7
V: TRBV6-2/TRBV6-3
DNA: TGTGCCAGCAGTGACGACAGGTTCTACGAGCAGTACTTC
CDR3: CASSDDRFYEQYF

D: -
length: 15
size: few
J: TRBJ2-1
V: TRBV19
DNA: TGTGCCAGTAACGGGGACCCCGTCTCCTACAATGAGCAGTTCTTC
CDR3: CASNGDPVSYNEQFF

D: TRBD2
length: 17
size: -
J: TRBJ2-1
V: TRBV11-1
DNA: TGTGCCAGCAGCTTAGCGGGACTAGCGGGAGGGCCGGCTGAGCAGTTCTTC
CDR3: CASSLAGLAGGPAEQFF

D: TRBD2
length: 16
size: -
J: TRBJ2-1
V: TRBV2
DNA: TGTGCCAGCAGTCGACTAGCGGGAGGTTCTGGCGATGAGCAGTTCTTC
CDR3: CASSRLAGGSGDEQFF

D: TRBD2
length: 15
size: -
J: TRBJ2-3
V: TRBV2
DNA: TGTGCCAGCAGGAGGAGCGGGGGGCCCACAGATACGCAGTATTTT
CDR3: CASRRSGGPTDTQYF

D: TRBD2
length: 16
size: few
J: TRBJ2-1
V: TRBV4-2
DNA: TGTGCCAGCAGCCCCCGACTAGCGGGGGACTACAATGAGCAGTTCTTC
CDR3: CASSPRLAGDYNEQFF